These 16 T cell receptor beta chains were all obtained from the same sample, sequenced in a study of regulatory and conventional T cells in RAG deficiency. Assay: immunoSEQ multiplex PCR; the TCRdb copy retains only in-frame clones and omits some. Of approximately 48,000 clones listed, around 89% were seen once; the top ten hold roughly 0.51%. Conventional CD4+ T cells were sorted from blood as CD25-low CD127-high cells. The same sample was also studied in work on regulatory T cells. That work adds: The primer mix had 52 TRBV and 13 TRBJ primers.

The sequenced sample consisted of CD4+ effector T cells sorted from blood. Source of these receptors: a human donor in good health.

This rearrangement joins TRBV19 to TRBJ2-3, with D perhaps TRBD2 (6 bases). The CDR3 has 15 residues. The germline CDR1 and CDR2 sequences are LNHDA and SQIVND (reference sequence). V was pared by 6 bases and J by 0 bases, with 13 bases between. Written as DNA, the CDR3 is TGTGCCAGTAGCTTCGGGACTCTTAGCACAGATACGCAGTATTTT. It translates to CASSFGTLSTDTQYF.

The chain joins TRBV7-1 to TRBJ2-1; D is ambiguous. TRBV7-1 is given ORF status, its function remaining uncertain. This CDR3 contains 15 residues. Trimming took 3 bases from V and 7 from J, leaving 16 bases between them. In DNA form, the CDR3 reads TGTGCCAGCAGCTCGAGATCCCCCCTTACGAATGAGCAGTTCTTC. Protein sequence: CASSSRSPLTNEQFF.

For this clone: At the DNA level, this CDR3 is encoded by other sequences in the same sample as well. The chain employs TRBV5-1 and TRBJ2-5; D not resolved. Germline V lookup: CDR1 SGHRS, CDR2 YFSETQ. Trimming pared 4 bases from V and 2 bases from J, leaving 12 bases between. The CDR3 is 14 amino acids. The DNA for the CDR3 is TGCGCCAGCAGCCCCGCAGGCCGGCAAGAGACCCAGTACTTC. Amino acid sequence: CASSPAGRQETQYF.

V usage is TRBV5-1 and J usage is TRBJ2-5; weak D call: TRBD1 (5 bases). Matching the DNA end better, TRBJ2-7 makes the J call doubtful. The CDR3 is 14 residues long. Germline V gives CDR1 SGHRS, CDR2 YFSETQ. The CDR3: CASSLGTSNNEQYF. CDR3 in DNA: TGCGCCAGCAGCTTGGGGACATCCAACAACGAGCAGTACTTC.

In nucleotides, the CDR3 is TGTGCCATCAGGCCCGACACCCTGAACACTGAAGCTTTCTTT. It specifies CAIRPDTLNTEAFF. The chain links TRBV10-3 to TRBJ1-1, with D hard to call. Germline loops: CDR1 ENHRY, CDR2 SYGVKD. CDR3 length equals 14 residues. The V and J ends lost 6 bases and 0 bases respectively, with 11 bases between them.

The rearrangement links TRBV28 to TRBJ2-3, with unresolved D. Germline CDR1 and CDR2: MDHEN and SYDVKM. V lost 4 bases and J 9 bases, leaving 8 bases between the germline ends. The CDR3 covers 11 residues. CDR3 DNA: TGTGCCAGCAGTTCCCTTGAAACGCAGTATTTT. This sequence encodes CASSSLETQYF.

The chain uses TRBV11-3 and TRBJ2-4; tentatively, D is TRBD1 (6 bases). Germline assignment: CDR1 SGHNT and CDR2 YENEEA. The CDR3 loop spans 14 amino acids. Trimming removed 1 base from V and 3 bases from J, with 7 bases in between. CDR3 amino acids: CASSLGGGKNIQYF. The CDR3 region has the DNA TGTGCCAGCAGCTTAGGAGGGGGCAAAAACATTCAGTACTTC.

The chain employs TRBV30 and TRBJ2-5; D is tentatively TRBD1 or TRBD2 (5 bases each). V gave up 7 bases and J gave up 2 bases, with 14 bases separating them. The germline V gene has CDR1 GTSNPN and CDR2 SVGIG (reference sequence). CDR3 length equals 13 residues. The CDR3 loop is CASSGTVQETQYF. The CDR3 coding sequence is TGTGCCTCATCCGGGACGGTACAAGAGACCCAGTACTTC.

The chain has TRBV5-1 and TRBJ1-1; tentative D call: TRBD1 (6 bases). Germline-derived CDR1 and CDR2 are SGHRS and YFSETQ. CDR3 size: 14 residues. V shed 6 bases and J shed 2 bases, with 14 bases lying between them. This CDR3 reads CASNPRGINTEAFF. CDR3 bases: TGCGCCAGCAACCCGAGGGGGATCAACACTGAAGCTTTCTTT.

This rearrangement joins TRBV2 to TRBJ1-1, with a weak D call TRBD1 (6 bases). CDR1 SNHLY and CDR2 FYNNEI come from the germline V gene. This CDR3 is 13 amino acids long. Trimming pared 8 bases from V and 1 base from J, leaving 11 bases between. CDR3 nucleotide sequence: TGTGCCAGCCAAAAACAGGGGAACACTGAAGCTTTCTTT. Its translation is CASQKQGNTEAFF.

The chain links TRBV27 to TRBJ2-7, with TRBD2 matching 9 bases. This CDR3 is built from 22 residues. In germline, CDR1 is MNHEY, CDR2 SMNVEV (reference sequence). Germline trimming cut 5 bases from V and 3 bases from J; bases unmatched to any gene: 29. The CDR3 nucleotides read TGTGCCAGCAGTAAGAACCTCGCGGGCCCAGGGCCGGGCGGGAGGGCGATCTACGAGCAGTACTTC. Its protein product is CASSKNLAGPGPGGRAIYEQYF.

J is TRBJ1-1 and V is TRBV6-1; 7 positions match TRBD1. The CDR3 is 15 amino acids. J was trimmed by 0 bases and V by 6 bases; bases with no gene match: 7. The germline V gene encodes CDR1 MNHNS and CDR2 SASEGT. CDR3 region: CASSRDRLMNTEAFF. In DNA form, the CDR3 reads TGTGCCAGCAGCCGGGACAGACTTATGAACACTGAAGCTTTCTTT.

The rearrangement uses TRBV2 and TRBJ2-5, with 9 bases aligning to TRBD1. The CDR3 length is 14 residues. The ends lost 4 bases at V and 6 bases at J; junction bases unmatched: 6. The V gene's germline CDR1 is SNHLY and CDR2 FYNNEI. As DNA, the CDR3 is TGTGCCAGCAGTGGGACAGGGGTCGTGCAGACCCAGTACTTC. It specifies CASSGTGVVQTQYF.

The V call is TRBV7-3, the J call TRBJ2-5, with a tentative D call TRBD2 (6 bases). Germline V lookup: CDR1 SGHTA, CDR2 FQGTGA. Deletions cut 3 bases from V and 1 base from J, with 6 bases between. The CDR3 sequence is 13 residues long. CDR3 residues: CASSLGGQETQYF. CDR3 nucleotides: TGTGCCAGCAGCTTGGGGGGCCAAGAGACCCAGTACTTC.

V gene TRBV21-1 combines with J gene TRBJ1-1. TRBV21-1 constitutes a pseudogene. The CDR3 covers 14 residues. The CDR3 nucleotides read TGTGCCAGCAGATCCGGGACACGGGGGACTGAAGCTTTCTTT. Protein: CASRSGTRGTEAFF.

The chain recombines TRBV5-1 with TRBJ2-1, with D possibly TRBD1 on 6 matching bases. The V end was cut by 4 bases, the J end by 4 bases, with 15 bases between. This CDR3 contains 15 residues. Looked up from germline, CDR1 is SGHRS and CDR2 is YFSETQ. The CDR3 bases are TGCGCCAGCAGCGAGGGGACACCCGCATACAATGAGCAGTTCTTC. Translation gives CASSEGTPAYNEQFF.